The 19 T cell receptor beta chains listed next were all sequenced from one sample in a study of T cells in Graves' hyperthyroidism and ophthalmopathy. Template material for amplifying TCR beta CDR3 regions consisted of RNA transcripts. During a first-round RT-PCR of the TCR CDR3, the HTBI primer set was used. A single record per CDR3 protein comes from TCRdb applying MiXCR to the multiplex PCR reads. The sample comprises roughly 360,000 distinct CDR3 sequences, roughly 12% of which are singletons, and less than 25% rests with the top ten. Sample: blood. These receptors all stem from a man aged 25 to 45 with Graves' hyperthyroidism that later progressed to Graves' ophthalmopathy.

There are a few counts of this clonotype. In DNA, the CDR3 is TGTGCCAGTAGGGGGGGGGGGGGCATCGTAAATGAGCAGTTCTTC. This translates into CASRGGGGIVNEQFF. The chain links TRBV2 to TRBJ2-1, with D possibly matching TRBD2 (7 bases). There are 15 residues in the CDR3. V lost 9 bases and J 7 bases, leaving 22 bases between the germline ends. Per germline, CDR1 SNHLY and CDR2 FYNNEI. Drawing the rest from reference TRBV2 and TRBJ2-1, the complete variable domain is EPEVTQTPSHQVTQMGQEVILRCVPISNHLYFYWYRQILGQKVEFLVSFYNNEISEKSEIFDDQFSVERPDGSNFTLKIRSTKLEDSAMYFCASRGGGGIVNEQFFGPGTRLTVL.

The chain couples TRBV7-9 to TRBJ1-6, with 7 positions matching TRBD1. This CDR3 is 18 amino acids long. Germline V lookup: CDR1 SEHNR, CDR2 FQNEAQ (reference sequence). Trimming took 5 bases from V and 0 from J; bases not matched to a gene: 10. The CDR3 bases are TGTGCCAGCAGCCACCCTAGGGACAGCTACTCCTATAATTCACCCCTCCACTTT. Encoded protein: CASSHPRDSYSYNSPLHF.

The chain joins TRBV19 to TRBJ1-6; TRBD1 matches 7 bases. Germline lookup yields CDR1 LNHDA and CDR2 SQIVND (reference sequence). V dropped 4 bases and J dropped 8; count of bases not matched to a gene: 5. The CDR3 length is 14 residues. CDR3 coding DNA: TGTGCCAGTAGTACAACAGGGGTTGATTCACCCCTCCACTTT. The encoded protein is CASSTTGVDSPLHF.

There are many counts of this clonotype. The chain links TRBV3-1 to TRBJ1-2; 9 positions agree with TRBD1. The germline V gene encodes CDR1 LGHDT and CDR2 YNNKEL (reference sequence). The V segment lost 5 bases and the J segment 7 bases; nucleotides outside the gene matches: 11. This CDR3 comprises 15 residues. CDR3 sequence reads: CASSKGTGNFLGYTF. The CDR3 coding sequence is TGTGCCAGCAGCAAAGGGACAGGGAATTTTCTTGGCTACACCTTC. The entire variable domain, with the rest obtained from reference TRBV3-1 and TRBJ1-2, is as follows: DTAVSQTPKYLVTQMGNDKSIKCEQNLGHDTMYWYKQDSKKFLKIMFSYNNKELIINETVPNRFSPKSPDKAHLNLHINSLELGDSAVYFCASSKGTGNFLGYTFGSGTRLTVV.

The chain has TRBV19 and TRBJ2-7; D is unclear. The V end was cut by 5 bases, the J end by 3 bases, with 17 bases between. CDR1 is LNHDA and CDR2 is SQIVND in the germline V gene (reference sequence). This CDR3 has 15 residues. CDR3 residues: CASSLRPQLVYEQYF. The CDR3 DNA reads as TGTGCCAGTAGTTTGCGTCCTCAACTCGTCTACGAGCAGTACTTC.

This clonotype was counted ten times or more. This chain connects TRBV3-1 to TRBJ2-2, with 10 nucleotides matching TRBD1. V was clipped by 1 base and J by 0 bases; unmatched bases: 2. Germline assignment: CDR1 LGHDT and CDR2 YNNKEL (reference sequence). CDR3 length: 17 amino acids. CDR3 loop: CASSQVGTGANTGELFF. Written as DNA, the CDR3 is TGTGCCAGCAGCCAAGTAGGGACAGGGGCGAACACCGGGGAGCTGTTTTTT. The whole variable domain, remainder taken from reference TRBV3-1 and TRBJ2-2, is DTAVSQTPKYLVTQMGNDKSIKCEQNLGHDTMYWYKQDSKKFLKIMFSYNNKELIINETVPNRFSPKSPDKAHLNLHINSLELGDSAVYFCASSQVGTGANTGELFFGEGSRLTVL.

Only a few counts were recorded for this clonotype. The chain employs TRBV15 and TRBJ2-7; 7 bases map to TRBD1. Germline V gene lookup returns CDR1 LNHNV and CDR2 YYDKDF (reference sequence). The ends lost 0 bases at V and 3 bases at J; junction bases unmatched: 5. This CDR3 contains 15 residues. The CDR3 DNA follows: TGTGCCACCAGCAGAGATAAGGGACAGAGCTACGAGCAGTACTTC. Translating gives CATSRDKGQSYEQYF. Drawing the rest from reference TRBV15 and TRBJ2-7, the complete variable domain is DAMVIQNPRYQVTQFGKPVTLSCSQTLNHNVMYWYQQKSSQAPKLLFHYYDKDFNNEADTPDNFQSRRPNTSFCFLDIRSPGLGDTAMYLCATSRDKGQSYEQYFGPGTRLTVT.

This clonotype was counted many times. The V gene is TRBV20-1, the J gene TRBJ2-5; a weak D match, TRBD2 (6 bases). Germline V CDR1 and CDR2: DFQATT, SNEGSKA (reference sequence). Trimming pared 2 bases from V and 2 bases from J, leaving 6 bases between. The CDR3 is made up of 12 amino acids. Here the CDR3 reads CSARRGQETQYF. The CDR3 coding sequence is TGCAGTGCTAGACGGGGGCAAGAGACCCAGTACTTC.

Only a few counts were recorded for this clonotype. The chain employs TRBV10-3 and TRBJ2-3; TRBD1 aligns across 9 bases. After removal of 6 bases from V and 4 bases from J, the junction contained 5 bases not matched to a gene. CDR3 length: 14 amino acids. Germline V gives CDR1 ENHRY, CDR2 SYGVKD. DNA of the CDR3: TGTGCCATCAGACCGGGACAGGGCCCAGATACGCAGTATTTT. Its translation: CAIRPGQGPDTQYF.

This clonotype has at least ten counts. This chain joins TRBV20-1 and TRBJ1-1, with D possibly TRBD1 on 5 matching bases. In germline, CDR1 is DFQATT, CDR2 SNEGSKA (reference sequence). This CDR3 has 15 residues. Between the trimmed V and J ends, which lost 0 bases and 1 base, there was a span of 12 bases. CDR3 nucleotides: TGCAGTGCTAGAGATCAGGGACCGTCGAACACTGAAGCTTTCTTT. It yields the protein CSARDQGPSNTEAFF.

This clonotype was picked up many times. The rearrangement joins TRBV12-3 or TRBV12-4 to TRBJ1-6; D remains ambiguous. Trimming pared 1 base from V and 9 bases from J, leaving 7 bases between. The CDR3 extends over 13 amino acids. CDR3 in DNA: TGTGCCAGCAGTTTAGGACGGGGTTCACCCCTCCACTTT. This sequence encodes CASSLGRGSPLHF.

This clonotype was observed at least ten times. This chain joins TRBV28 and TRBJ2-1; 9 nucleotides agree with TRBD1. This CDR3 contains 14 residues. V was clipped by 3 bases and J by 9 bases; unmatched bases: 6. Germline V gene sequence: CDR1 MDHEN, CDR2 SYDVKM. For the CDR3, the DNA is TGTGCCAGCAGTTTTGTACAGGGGGCTGGTGAGCAGTTCTTC. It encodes CASSFVQGAGEQFF.

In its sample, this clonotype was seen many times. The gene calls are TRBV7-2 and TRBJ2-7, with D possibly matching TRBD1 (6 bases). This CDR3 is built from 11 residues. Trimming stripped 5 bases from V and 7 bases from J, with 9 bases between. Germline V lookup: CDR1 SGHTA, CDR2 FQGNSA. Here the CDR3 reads CASSEGGEQYF. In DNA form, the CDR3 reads TGTGCCAGCAGCGAAGGGGGAGAGCAGTACTTC.

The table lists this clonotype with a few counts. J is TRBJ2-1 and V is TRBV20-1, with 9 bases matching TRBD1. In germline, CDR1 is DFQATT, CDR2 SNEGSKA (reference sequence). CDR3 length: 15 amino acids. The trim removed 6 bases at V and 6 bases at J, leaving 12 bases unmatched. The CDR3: CSATDRGNAVNEQFF. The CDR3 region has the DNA TGCAGTGCCACGGACAGGGGAAACGCGGTCAATGAGCAGTTCTTC.

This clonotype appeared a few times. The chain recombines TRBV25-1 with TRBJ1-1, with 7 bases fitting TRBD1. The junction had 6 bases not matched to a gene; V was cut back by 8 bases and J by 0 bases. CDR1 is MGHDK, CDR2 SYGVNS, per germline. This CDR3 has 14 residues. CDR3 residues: CASSNRGMNTEAFF. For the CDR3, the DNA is TGTGCCAGCTCTAACAGGGGAATGAACACTGAAGCTTTCTTT.

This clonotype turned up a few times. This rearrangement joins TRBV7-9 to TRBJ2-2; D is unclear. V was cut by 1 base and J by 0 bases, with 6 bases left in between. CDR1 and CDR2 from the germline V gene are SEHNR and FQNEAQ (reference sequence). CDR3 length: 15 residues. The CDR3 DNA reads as TGTGCCAGCAGCTTAGTACCCTCGAACACCGGGGAGCTGTTTTTT. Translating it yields CASSLVPSNTGELFF.

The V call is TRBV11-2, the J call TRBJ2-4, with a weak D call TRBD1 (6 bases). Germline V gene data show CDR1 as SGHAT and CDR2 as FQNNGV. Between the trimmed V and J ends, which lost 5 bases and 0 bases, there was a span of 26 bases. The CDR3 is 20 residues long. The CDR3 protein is CASSPNQPGALNLAKNIQYF. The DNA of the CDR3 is TGTGCCAGCAGCCCTAACCAACCAGGGGCGCTGAATTTAGCCAAAAACATTCAGTACTTC.

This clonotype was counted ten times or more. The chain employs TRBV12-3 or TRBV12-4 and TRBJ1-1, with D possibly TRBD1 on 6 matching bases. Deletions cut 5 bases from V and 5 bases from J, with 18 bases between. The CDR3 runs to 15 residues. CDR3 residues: CASSQTFTGLTEAFF. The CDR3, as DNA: TGTGCCAGCAGTCAAACTTTCACAGGGTTGACTGAAGCTTTCTTT.

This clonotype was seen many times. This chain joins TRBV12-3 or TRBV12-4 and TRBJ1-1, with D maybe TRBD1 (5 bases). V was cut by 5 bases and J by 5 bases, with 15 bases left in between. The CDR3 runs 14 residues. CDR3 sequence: CASSVGAPRTEAFF. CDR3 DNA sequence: TGTGCCAGCAGTGTAGGGGCTCCGCGGACTGAAGCTTTCTTT.